This TCR beta chain was sequenced during a study of radiotherapy plus CTLA-4 blockade in lung cancer. Sequencing used immunoSEQ multiplex PCR; TCRdb keeps in-frame clones, though not all of them. The sample lists about 110,000 clones; over 65% were seen once. CDR1 and CDR2 (germline): SGHVS, FQNEAQ. This CDR3 is 16 amino acids long. V gave up 1 base and J gave up 0 bases, with 12 bases separating them. About this clone: Its antigen remains unknown.

Notes on the study in general: After treatment with radiotherapy plus ipilimumab, TCR clones that came from the tumor expanded in blood.

The clonotype was recovered from a human donor with non-small cell lung cancer that progressed on radiotherapy plus ipilimumab. Some clones in this sample may be carry-over from other donors' samples. The chain joins TRBV7-8 to TRBJ1-1; D call uncertain. Sequenced material: peripheral blood, taken from a patient treated with radiotherapy plus ipilimumab. CDR3 nucleotides: TGTGCCAGCAGCTTAGTTCGGGGAGGGTTGAACACTGAAGCTTTCTTT. It is translated as CASSLVRGGLNTEAFF.